Each of the 30 T cell receptor beta chains below was sequenced from the same sample in a study of OX40 agonist ivuxolimab in advanced cancers. Profiled with immunoSEQ multiplex PCR; TCRdb holds only in-frame clones, not every one. The repertoire holds tens of thousands of clones, with roughly nine tenths as singletons. Sequences were derived from CD4+ or CD8+ T cells sorted from blood, sampled in a trial of the OX40 agonist ivuxolimab. The source is an adult with an advanced solid tumor such as melanoma, head and neck, liver or kidney cancer.

This clone was seen a single time. The chain carries TRBV11-2 and TRBJ2-7; D is possibly TRBD1 (5 bases). The germline CDR1 and CDR2 sequences are SGHAT and FQNNGV. Trimming removed 4 bases at V and 3 bases at J, with 13 bases between. This CDR3 has 14 amino acids. The CDR3 spells CASSSQGSYYEQYF. The CDR3 DNA is TGTGCCAGCAGCTCTCAGGGATCGTACTACGAGCAGTACTTC.

This clone was observed a handful of times. This chain connects TRBV7-9 to TRBJ1-6; no firm D call. With 5 bases removed from V and 8 bases from J, the gap between germline ends came to 7 bases. Germline CDR1 reads SEHNR; CDR2 reads FQNEAQ (reference sequence). The CDR3 is 12 amino acids. CDR3 DNA sequence: TGTGCCAGCAGCATTGCCGATTCACCCCTCCACTTT. The encoded protein is CASSIADSPLHF.

The J gene is TRBJ1-2, the V gene TRBV2; perhaps TRBD1 as D (5 bases). Germline CDR1 and CDR2: SNHLY and FYNNEI. V was shortened by 7 bases and J by 7 bases, with 25 bases between the two germline ends. This CDR3 has 16 amino acids. CDR3 nucleotide sequence: TGTGCCAGCACCCTAATGACTCCCGACAGACGGAGTGGCTACACCTTC. Translation: CASTLMTPDRRSGYTF.

Note on this clone: Other nucleotide sequences in the sample specify the same CDR3. CDR3 nucleotides: TGCGCCAGCAGCTCGGCCCCGGGACTGGTGACAGATACGCAGTATTTT. Its translation: CASSSAPGLVTDTQYF. V usage is TRBV5-1 and J usage is TRBJ2-3; D perhaps matches TRBD2 (6 bases). Germline CDR1 SGHRS, CDR2 YFSETQ. Deletions cut 3 bases from V and 3 bases from J, with 17 bases between. The CDR3 spans 16 residues.

This clone was recorded once. The chain is built from TRBV2 and TRBJ1-2; D gene unclear. The ends were cut back, 6 bases at V and 1 base at J, with 12 bases in the middle. The germline CDR1 and CDR2 sequences are SNHLY and FYNNEI. The CDR3 is made up of 14 amino acids. CDR3 loop: CASSGSLLNYGYTF. In DNA, the CDR3 is TGTGCCAGCAGCGGATCCTTACTTAACTATGGCTACACCTTC.

This rearrangement joins TRBV5-1 to TRBJ1-3; D possibly corresponds to TRBD1 (5 bases). This CDR3 has 15 amino acids. The germline V gene encodes CDR1 SGHRS and CDR2 YFSETQ. Trimming took off 7 bases at V and 3 bases at J, with 17 bases between the two ends. CDR3 sequence: CASQAMGGRGNTIYF. The CDR3 DNA sequence: TGCGCCAGCCAAGCTATGGGGGGTCGTGGAAACACCATATATTTT.

The table lists this clone with a count of one. This chain uses TRBV10-1 with TRBJ2-7, with D perhaps matching TRBD1 (5 bases). CDR3 length equals 12 residues. Trimming cost V 6 bases and J 6 bases, with 12 bases left between them. Per the germline V gene, CDR1 is WNHNN and CDR2 is SYGVQD (reference sequence). As DNA, the CDR3 is TGCGCCAGCAGCCCAGGGATTGGCGAGCAGTACTTC. Translated, it gives CASSPGIGEQYF.

J is TRBJ2-3 and V is TRBV14; D not resolved. This CDR3 is built from 19 residues. Trimming shortened V by 3 bases and J by 0 bases, and 22 bases separated the two germline ends. The germline CDR1 and CDR2 sequences are SGHDN and FVKESK. The CDR3 loop is CASSQRGLGVRISTDTQYF. DNA of the CDR3: TGTGCCAGCAGCCAGCGCGGCCTGGGCGTCAGGATAAGCACAGATACGCAGTATTTT.

The chain combines TRBV11-2 with TRBJ2-3; TRBD1 matches at 8 bases. CDR1 SGHAT and CDR2 FQNNGV come from the germline V gene. V trimming: 4 bases; J trimming: 1 base; junction bases outside the gene matches: 10. This CDR3 is 17 amino acids long. CDR3 amino acids: CASSSGQGGMGTDTQYF. Here the CDR3 DNA reads TGTGCCAGCAGCTCCGGACAGGGAGGAATGGGCACAGATACGCAGTATTTT. The whole variable domain, filled in from reference TRBV11-2 and TRBJ2-3, reads EAGVAQSPRYKIIEKRQSVAFWCNPISGHATLYWYQQILGQGPKLLIQFQNNGVVDDSQLPKDRFSAERLKGVDSTLKIQPAKLEDSAVYLCASSSGQGGMGTDTQYFGPGTRLTVL.

CDR3 nucleotide sequence: TGTGCCAGCAGTCAACGACAGCTATTCACAGATACGCAGTATTTT. Its translation: CASSQRQLFTDTQYF. V usage is TRBV6-6 and J usage is TRBJ2-3; maybe TRBD1 (5 bases). CDR3 length: 15 residues. Trimming cost V 5 bases and J 2 bases, with 14 bases left between them. Germline CDR1 is MNHNY and CDR2 is SVGAGI (reference sequence).

The chain couples TRBV5-6 to TRBJ1-5, with D perhaps TRBD1 (5 bases). This CDR3 is built from 17 residues. Trimming removed 4 bases from V and 0 bases from J, with 17 bases in between. Germline V gene sequence: CDR1 SGHDT, CDR2 YYEEEE. The CDR3 coding sequence is TGTGCCAGCAGCGAGACTCTCCGGGGGATTAGCAATCAGCCCCAGCATTTT. This encodes CASSETLRGISNQPQHF.

This sequence joins TRBV27 and TRBJ1-2; weak D call: TRBD1 (6 bases). V was pared by 6 bases and J by 1 base, with 15 bases between. Germline CDR1 is MNHEY and CDR2 is SMNVEV (reference sequence). This CDR3 is 15 amino acids long. The CDR3 sequence: CASSERGGYNYGYTF. The CDR3 DNA is TGTGCCAGCAGCGAAAGGGGGGGTTATAACTATGGCTACACCTTC.

This clone has only one observation. V gene TRBV2 combines with J gene TRBJ1-4; possible D gene TRBD1, 5 bases. The CDR3 consists of 14 residues. V lost 9 bases and J lost 4, with 15 bases in between. CDR1 and CDR2 from the germline V gene are SNHLY and FYNNEI. The CDR3 DNA reads as TGTGCCAGTCCGACCGGGACGGATAATGAAAAACTGTTTTTT. Protein sequence: CASPTGTDNEKLFF.

V gene TRBV5-4 combines with J gene TRBJ2-1; D is unclear. With 2 bases removed from V and 5 bases from J, the gap between germline ends came to 11 bases. This CDR3 is built from 14 residues. Per the germline V gene, CDR1 is SGHNT and CDR2 is YYREEE (reference sequence). Here the CDR3 DNA reads TGTGCCAGCAGCTTCTTTGACGGCCACAATGAGCAGTTCTTC. As protein: CASSFFDGHNEQFF.

V and J are TRBV10-1 and TRBJ2-1, with D unresolved. The length of the CDR3 is 14 residues. Germline CDR1 WNHNN, CDR2 SYGVQD (reference sequence). The V gene lost 5 bases and the J gene lost 0 bases, with 8 bases spanning the gap. CDR3 sequence: CASSNGRSYNEQFF. The CDR3, as DNA: TGCGCCAGCAGTAACGGCCGCTCCTACAATGAGCAGTTCTTC.

The chain employs TRBV5-1 and TRBJ1-2; a possible D gene is TRBD1 (6 bases). V lost 4 bases and J 0 bases, leaving 13 bases between the germline ends. The CDR3 contains 15 residues. Germline V gene lookup returns CDR1 SGHRS and CDR2 YFSETQ. The CDR3 nucleotides read TGCGCCAGCAGCCCCCCGACAGGATCTAACTATGGCTACACCTTC. This encodes CASSPPTGSNYGYTF.

This clone was seen more than once but under ten times. The V gene is TRBV27, the J gene TRBJ1-6; TRBD1 matches at 9 bases. V dropped 6 bases and J dropped 4; count of bases not matched to a gene: 10. The CDR3 loop spans 17 amino acids. Germline lookup yields CDR1 MNHEY and CDR2 SMNVEV (reference sequence). CDR3 sequence (DNA): TGTGCCAGCAGCTCCCCCCCGGGGACAGGGTATAATTCACCCCTCCACTTT. Translating gives CASSSPPGTGYNSPLHF.

V usage is TRBV6-5 and J usage is TRBJ1-6; TRBD1 is a possible D gene (6 bases). In germline, CDR1 is MNHEY, CDR2 SVGAGI. Trimming took 1 base from V and 10 from J, leaving 14 bases between them. The CDR3 sequence is 15 residues long. CDR3 DNA: TGTGCCAGCAGTTACTTAGCGAGGACAGTCTCACCCCTCCACTTT. It encodes CASSYLARTVSPLHF.

The V gene is TRBV2, the J gene TRBJ2-1, with TRBD1 matching over 12 bases. This CDR3 has 17 residues. V shed 5 bases and J 8 bases; nucleotides not matched to a gene: 13. Per the germline V gene, CDR1 is SNHLY and CDR2 is FYNNEI. CDR3 nucleotides: TGTGCCAGCAGTCAAAACCGGGACAGGGGGCGCTTGGATGAGCAGTTCTTC. Translated: CASSQNRDRGRLDEQFF.

This rearrangement joins TRBV29-1 to TRBJ2-3; TRBD1 agrees at 7 bases. This CDR3 is built from 11 residues. Per germline, CDR1 SQVTM and CDR2 ANQGSEA. V lost 6 bases and J lost 5; bases outside the gene matches: 2. CDR3 protein: CSVRQGDTQYF. DNA of the CDR3: TGCAGCGTGAGACAGGGAGATACGCAGTATTTT.

The chain employs TRBV7-2 and TRBJ2-5; 7 bases align to TRBD2. The CDR3 length is 15 residues. V lost 1 base and J lost 0; bases outside the gene matches: 2. The V gene's germline CDR1 is SGHTA and CDR2 FQGNSA. CDR3 coding DNA: TGTGCCAGCAGCTTAGTGGGGGGGTACCAAGAGACCCAGTACTTC. Translated, it gives CASSLVGGYQETQYF.

The gene calls are TRBV14 and TRBJ1-2; D is unclear. The CDR3 loop spans 13 amino acids. V lost 4 bases, J lost 5 bases, and 11 bases lay in between. Germline CDR1 reads SGHDN; CDR2 reads FVKESK. The CDR3: CASSPISGYGYTF. DNA for the CDR3: TGTGCCAGCAGCCCTATCTCCGGGTATGGCTACACCTTC. The whole variable domain, filled in from reference TRBV14 and TRBJ1-2, reads EAGVTQFPSHSVIEKGQTVTLRCDPISGHDNLYWYRRVMGKEIKFLLHFVKESKQDESGMPNNRFLAERTGGTYSTLKVQPAELEDSGVYFCASSPISGYGYTFGSGTRLTVV.

V is TRBV5-1 and J is TRBJ2-3; D gene uncertain. The CDR3 has 16 amino acids. CDR1 and CDR2 (germline): SGHRS, YFSETQ. Trimming took off 1 base at V and 1 base at J, with 13 bases between the two ends. Written as DNA, the CDR3 is TGCGCCAGCAGCTTGTCAGATAGTCCGGGCACAGATACGCAGTATTTT. Protein product: CASSLSDSPGTDTQYF.

V usage is TRBV2 and J usage is TRBJ1-6; perhaps TRBD1 as D (5 bases). V was shortened by 6 bases and J by 10 bases, with 28 bases between the two germline ends. Per germline, CDR1 SNHLY and CDR2 FYNNEI. This CDR3 is built from 18 residues. The CDR3 loop reads CASSVTPPRAGLLSPLHF. CDR3 sequence (DNA): TGTGCCAGCAGCGTAACGCCCCCACGGGCGGGACTCCTCTCACCCCTCCACTTT.

The chain links TRBV7-8 to TRBJ1-4, with no clear D. Germline-derived CDR1 and CDR2 are SGHVS and FQNEAQ. CDR3 length equals 16 residues. Trimming stripped 4 bases from V and 0 bases from J, with 12 bases between. This CDR3 reads CASSSYRRATNEKLFF. CDR3 DNA sequence: TGTGCCAGCAGCTCCTATCGACGGGCAACTAATGAAAAACTGTTTTTT.

The J gene is TRBJ2-1, the V gene TRBV7-9; 9 bases agree with TRBD2. Trimming at V came to 5 bases and at J to 4 bases, leaving 6 bases not matched to a gene. This CDR3 contains 15 residues. The V gene's germline CDR1 is SEHNR and CDR2 FQNEAQ (reference sequence). The CDR3 sequence: CASSPTSGRYNEQFF. The CDR3 DNA sequence: TGTGCCAGCAGCCCGACTAGCGGTAGATACAATGAGCAGTTCTTC.

The chain carries TRBV10-3 and TRBJ1-1; D gene uncertain. This CDR3 contains 14 residues. Trimming cost V 6 bases and J 1 base, with 12 bases left between them. Per the germline V gene, CDR1 is ENHRY and CDR2 is SYGVKD. DNA of the CDR3: TGTGCCATCAGCCCGTCAGTCACGAACACTGAAGCTTTCTTT. Translated, it gives CAISPSVTNTEAFF.

This sequence joins TRBV6-4 and TRBJ2-3, with 12 positions matching TRBD2. Unmatched junction bases numbered 8, after V lost 9 bases and J lost 4 bases. The CDR3 is 15 residues long. CDR1 MRHNA and CDR2 SNTAGT come from the germline V gene. This CDR3 is CASSMTSGGPDTQYF. CDR3 bases: TGTGCCAGTAGCATGACTAGCGGGGGCCCAGATACGCAGTATTTT.

The rearrangement links TRBV18 to TRBJ1-5, with D tentatively TRBD1 (5 bases). The CDR3 is made up of 16 amino acids. Germline V CDR1 and CDR2: KGHSH, LQKENI. V dropped 1 base and J dropped 0 bases, with 10 bases sitting between them. CDR3: CASSPRGGNSNQPQHF. Here the CDR3 DNA reads TGTGCCAGCTCACCACGGGGGGGGAATAGCAATCAGCCCCAGCATTTT. The full variable domain, with the rest looked up from reference TRBV18 and TRBJ1-5, is NAGVMQNPRHLVRRRGQEARLRCSPMKGHSHVYWYRQLPEEGLKFMVYLQKENIIDESGMPKERFSAEFPKEGPSILRIQQVVRGDSAAYFCASSPRGGNSNQPQHFGDGTRLSIL.

The genes are TRBV9 and TRBJ1-6, with TRBD1 matching over 9 bases. This CDR3 spans 15 amino acids. Germline assignment: CDR1 SGDLS and CDR2 YYNGEE. The ends lost 4 bases at V and 7 bases at J; junction bases unmatched: 6. In DNA, the CDR3 is TGTGCCAGCAGCCCACAGGGGGCTTCAAATTCACCCCTCCACTTT. It translates to CASSPQGASNSPLHF.